Listed here is a single TCR beta chain. Its antigen remains unidentified. Repertoires were generated with immunoSEQ multiplex PCR, while TCRdb's copy carries only in-frame clones and drops some. Altogether approximately 170,000 clones are present, 85% being singletons, with the ten largest covering approximately 2.3%. Germline CDR1 is SGHTA and CDR2 is FQGNSA. CDR3 length equals 14 residues. Trimming shortened V by 1 base and J by 4 bases, and 10 bases separated the two germline ends. These data originate in a study of cytomegalovirus exposure and HLA in healthy donors. Study-level results: Researchers counted some 150 TCR beta chains as cytomegalovirus-associated. Subsequent analysis of the approximately 110 validation repertoires found a tendency for first-cohort TCR clusters to co-occur.

This TCR was sampled from a man aged 25-40 years in good health and CMV-seropositive. V gene TRBV7-2 combines with J gene TRBJ1-2; D remains unclear. Sequenced input: PBMCs. The CDR3 region is CASSLGGRFYGYTF. CDR3 DNA: TGTGCCAGCAGCTTAGGAGGCAGATTCTATGGCTACACCTTC.